Reported below is one T cell receptor (beta chain). Antigen: not known. The data were taken from a study of cytomegalovirus exposure and HLA in healthy donors. Study-level findings and limits: In a later analysis, V- and J-gene trimming of beta chains associated with a DCLRE1C missense variant, replicated independently. Productive status was seen about 87% or about 30% of the time for most TCR beta V segments in an earlier analysis.

Germline V gene data show CDR1 as MNHEY and CDR2 as SMNVEV (reference sequence). V lost 7 bases and J 7 bases, leaving 13 bases between the germline ends. The CDR3 extends over 12 amino acids. While unrecorded immune exposures were likely, the donors were nominally healthy when sampled. It was with 60 Vbeta and 13 Jbeta primers that the PCR ran. In the original workflow: An analysis performed later counted about 80 million unique TCR beta chains (roughly 11 million of them shared). Sequencing used immunoSEQ multiplex PCR; TCRdb keeps in-frame clones, though not all of them. Clone size and V and J calls were adopted from that table, with D and trimming inferred from the DNA. The table includes roughly 140,000 clones, roughly 79% detected once.

The specimen was PBMCs. V gene TRBV27 combines with J gene TRBJ1-2, with a possible D match to TRBD1 (5 bases). The source of this sequence is a woman aged 40 to 55 in good health and CMV-seropositive. CDR3 DNA sequence: TGTGCCAGCACCGACCCCCAGGGTGGCTACACCTTC. Its protein is CASTDPQGGYTF.